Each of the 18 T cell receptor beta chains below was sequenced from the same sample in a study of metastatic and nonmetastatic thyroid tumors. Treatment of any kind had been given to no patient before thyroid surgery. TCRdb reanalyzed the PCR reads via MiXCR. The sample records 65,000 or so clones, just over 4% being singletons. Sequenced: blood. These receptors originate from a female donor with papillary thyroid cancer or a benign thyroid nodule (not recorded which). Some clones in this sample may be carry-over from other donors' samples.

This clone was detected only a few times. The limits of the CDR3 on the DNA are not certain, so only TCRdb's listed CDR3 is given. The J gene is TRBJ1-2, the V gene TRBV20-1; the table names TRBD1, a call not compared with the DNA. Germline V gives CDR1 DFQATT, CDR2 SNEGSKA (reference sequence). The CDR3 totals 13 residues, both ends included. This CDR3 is CRARGPTNYGCTF.

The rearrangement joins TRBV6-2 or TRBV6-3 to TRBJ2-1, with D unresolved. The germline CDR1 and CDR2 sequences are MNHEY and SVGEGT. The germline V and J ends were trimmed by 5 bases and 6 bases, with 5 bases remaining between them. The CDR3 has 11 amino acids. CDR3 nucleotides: TGTGCCAGCAGTCCCAGCAATGAGCAGTTCTTC. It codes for CASSPSNEQFF.

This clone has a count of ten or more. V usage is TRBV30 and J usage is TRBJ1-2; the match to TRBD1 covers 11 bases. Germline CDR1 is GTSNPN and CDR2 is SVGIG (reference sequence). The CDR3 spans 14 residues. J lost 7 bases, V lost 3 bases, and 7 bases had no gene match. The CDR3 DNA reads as TGTGCCTGGAGATCCCCCGGGACAGGGGGTGGCTACACCTTC. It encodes CAWRSPGTGGGYTF.

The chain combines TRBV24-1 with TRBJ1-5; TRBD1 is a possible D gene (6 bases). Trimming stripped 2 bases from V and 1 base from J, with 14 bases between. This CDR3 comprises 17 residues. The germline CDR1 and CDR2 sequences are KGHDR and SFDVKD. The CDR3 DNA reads TGTGCCACCAGTGATTCCTGTACAGGGAAGAGCAATCAGCCCCAGCATTTT. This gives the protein CATSDSCTGKSNQPQHF.

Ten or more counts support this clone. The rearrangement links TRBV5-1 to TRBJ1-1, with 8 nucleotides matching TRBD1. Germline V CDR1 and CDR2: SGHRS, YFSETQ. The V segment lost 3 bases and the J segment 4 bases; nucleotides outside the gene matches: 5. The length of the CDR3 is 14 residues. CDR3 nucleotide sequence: TGCGCCAGCAGCTCGAGACAGGGGACCACTGAAGCTTTCTTT. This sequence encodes CASSSRQGTTEAFF. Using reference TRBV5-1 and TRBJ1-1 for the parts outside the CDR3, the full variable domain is KAGVTQTPRYLIKTRGQQVTLSCSPISGHRSVSWYQQTPGQGLQFLFEYFSETQRNKGNFPGRFSGRQFSNSRSEMNVSTLELGDSALYLCASSSRQGTTEAFFGQGTRLTVV.

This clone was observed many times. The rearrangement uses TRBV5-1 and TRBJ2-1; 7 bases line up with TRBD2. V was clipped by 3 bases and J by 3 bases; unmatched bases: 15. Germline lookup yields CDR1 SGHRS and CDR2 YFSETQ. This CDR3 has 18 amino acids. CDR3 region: CASSSPVLGGGVYNEQFF. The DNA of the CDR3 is TGCGCCAGCAGCTCCCCGGTTTTGGGGGGGGGGGTCTACAATGAGCAGTTCTTC.

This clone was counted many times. Here the CDR3 reads CSVRDRGLYGYTF. The CDR3 bases are TGCAGTGTCAGGGACAGGGGGCTTTATGGCTACACCTTC. This chain links TRBV20-1 with TRBJ1-2; TRBD1 matches at 12 bases. Trimming cost V 7 bases and J 5 bases; bases outside gene matches: 5. Germline values: CDR1 DFQATT, CDR2 SNEGSKA (reference sequence). The CDR3 loop spans 13 amino acids.

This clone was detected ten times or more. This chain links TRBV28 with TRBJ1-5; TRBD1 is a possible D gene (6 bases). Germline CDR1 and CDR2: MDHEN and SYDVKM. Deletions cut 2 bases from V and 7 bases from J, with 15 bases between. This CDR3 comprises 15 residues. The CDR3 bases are TGTGCCAGCAGTTTAGGAGTGGGGGCTAGGCAGCCCCAGCATTTT. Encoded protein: CASSLGVGARQPQHF.

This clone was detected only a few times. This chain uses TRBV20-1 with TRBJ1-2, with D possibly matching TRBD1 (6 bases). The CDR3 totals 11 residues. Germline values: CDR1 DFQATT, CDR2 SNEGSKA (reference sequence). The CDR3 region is CGTTGFNGYTF. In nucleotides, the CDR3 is TGCGGTACTACAGGGTTCAATGGCTACACCTTC.

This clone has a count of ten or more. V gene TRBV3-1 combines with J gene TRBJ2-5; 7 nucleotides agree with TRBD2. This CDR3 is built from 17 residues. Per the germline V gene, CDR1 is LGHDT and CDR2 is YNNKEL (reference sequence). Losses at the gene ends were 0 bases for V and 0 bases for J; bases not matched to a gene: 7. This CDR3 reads CASSQDWVAGHQETQYF. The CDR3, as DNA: TGTGCCAGCAGCCAAGATTGGGTAGCGGGCCACCAAGAGACCCAGTACTTC.

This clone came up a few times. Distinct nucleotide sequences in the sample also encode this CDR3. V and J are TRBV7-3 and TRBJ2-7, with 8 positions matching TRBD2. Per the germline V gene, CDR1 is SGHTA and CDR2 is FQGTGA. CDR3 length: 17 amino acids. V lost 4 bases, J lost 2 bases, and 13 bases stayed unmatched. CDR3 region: CASSYGTSGSQPYEQYF. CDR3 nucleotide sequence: TGTGCCAGCAGCTACGGTACTAGCGGTAGCCAACCCTACGAGCAGTACTTC.

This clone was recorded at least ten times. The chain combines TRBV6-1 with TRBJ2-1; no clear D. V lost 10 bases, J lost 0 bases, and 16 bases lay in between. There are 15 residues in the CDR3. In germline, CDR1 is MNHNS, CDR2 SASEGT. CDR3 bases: TGTGCCACAACAAGGGCGAGCACCTCCTACAATGAGCAGTTCTTC. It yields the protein CATTRASTSYNEQFF.

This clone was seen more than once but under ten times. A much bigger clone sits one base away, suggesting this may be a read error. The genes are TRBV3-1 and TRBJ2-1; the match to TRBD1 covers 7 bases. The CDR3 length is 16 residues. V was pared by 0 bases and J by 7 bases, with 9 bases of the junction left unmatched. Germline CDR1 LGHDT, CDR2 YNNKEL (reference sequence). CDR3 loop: CASSQDARGSYNEQFF. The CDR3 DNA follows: TGTGCCAGCAGCCAAGATGCCAGGGGGAGTTATAATGAGCAGTTCTTC.

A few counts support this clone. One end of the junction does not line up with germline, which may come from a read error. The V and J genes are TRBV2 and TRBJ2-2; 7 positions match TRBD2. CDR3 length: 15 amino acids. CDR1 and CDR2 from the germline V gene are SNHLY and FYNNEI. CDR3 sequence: CASRVLASNTGELFF. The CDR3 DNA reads TGTGCCAGCAGGGTACTAGCGTCGAACACCGGTGAGCTGTTTTTT.

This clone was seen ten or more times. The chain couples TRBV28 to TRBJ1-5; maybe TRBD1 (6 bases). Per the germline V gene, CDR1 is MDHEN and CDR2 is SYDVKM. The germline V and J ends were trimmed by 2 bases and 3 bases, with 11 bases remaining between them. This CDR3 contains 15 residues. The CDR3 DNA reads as TGTGCCAGCAGTTTAGACGGACAGCACAATCAGCCCCAGCATTTT. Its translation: CASSLDGQHNQPQHF.

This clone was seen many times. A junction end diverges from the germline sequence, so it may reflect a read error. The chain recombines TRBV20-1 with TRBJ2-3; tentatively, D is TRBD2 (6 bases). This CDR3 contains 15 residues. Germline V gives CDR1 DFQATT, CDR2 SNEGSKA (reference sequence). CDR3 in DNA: TGCAGTGCGAAAAGGGGAGCGGGCGTCACATATACGCAGTATTTT. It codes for CSAKRGAGVTYTQYF.

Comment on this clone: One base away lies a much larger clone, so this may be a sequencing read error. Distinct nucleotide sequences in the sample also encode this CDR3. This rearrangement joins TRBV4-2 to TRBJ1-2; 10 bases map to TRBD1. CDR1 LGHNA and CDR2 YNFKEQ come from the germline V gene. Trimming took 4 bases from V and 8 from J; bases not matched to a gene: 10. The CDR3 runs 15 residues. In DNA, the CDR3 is TGTGCCAGCAGCCCCCGGGACAGGGGTCAAGAGGGCTACACCTTC. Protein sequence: CASSPRDRGQEGYTF.

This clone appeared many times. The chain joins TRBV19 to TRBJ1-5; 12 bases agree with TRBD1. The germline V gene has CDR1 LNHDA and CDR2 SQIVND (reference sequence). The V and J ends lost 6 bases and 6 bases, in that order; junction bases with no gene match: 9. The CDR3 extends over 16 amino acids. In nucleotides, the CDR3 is TGTGCCAGTAGCATACCGGGACAGGGGGCGCGTCAGCCCCAGCATTTT. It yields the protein CASSIPGQGARQPQHF.